This is a list of T cell receptor beta chains from one sample in a study of T cell repertoires in cytomegalovirus infection. A single record per CDR3 protein comes from TCRdb applying MiXCR to the reads. The profile shows 200,000 to 250,000 distinct CDR3 sequences, roughly two fifths of them singletons. Their recognized antigens are unknown. The sequenced sample was CD8+ T cells from cultured PBMCs, obtained from culture after CMV antigen stimulation. These receptors were collected from a human donor in good health (CMV status not recorded). Some clones in this sample may be carry-over from other donors' samples. Both conserved end residues are part of each CDR3. The order of the fields is clone size, D gene, V gene, J gene, CDR3 protein, CDR3 DNA. A D gene is named only where the DNA matches it firmly. Clone size is stated in some rows and not others, as once, few, many or a class when expanded.

-	-	TRBV12-3/TRBV12-4	TRBJ2-5	CASSFPEGEGVRETQYF	TGTGCCAGCAGTTTCCCGGAGGGAGAGGGGGTCCGGGAGACCCAGTACTTC
-	-	TRBV2	TRBJ2-7	CASISRRAVSYEQYF	TGTGCCAGCATTTCCCGGCGGGCTGTCTCCTACGAGCAGTACTTC
once	TRBD2	TRBV7-6	TRBJ2-1	CASSLRSGGGNEQFF	TGTGCCAGCAGCTTACGAAGCGGGGGGGGCAATGAGCAGTTCTTC
-	TRBD1	TRBV7-4	TRBJ1-5	CASSPSGGGPQHF	TGTGCCAGCAGCCCCTCAGGGGGGGGGCCCCAGCATTTT
-	-	TRBV4-1	TRBJ1-2	CASSSVDYGYTF	TGCGCCAGCAGTTCCGTTGACTATGGCTACACCTTC
many	-	TRBV7-9	TRBJ2-7	CASSLGGRGRVGEQYF	TGTGCCAGCAGCTTAGGTGGGCGGGGCAGGGTGGGGGAGCAGTACTTC
few	-	TRBV19	TRBJ2-2	CASIRDTGELFF	TGTGCCAGTATTCGGGATACCGGGGAGCTGTTTTTT
-	-	TRBV27	TRBJ1-1	CASSLRGEGTEAFF	TGTGCCAGCAGTCTACGGGGCGAGGGCACTGAAGCTTTCTTT
-	TRBD2	TRBV27	TRBJ2-5	CASSPFGGAKTQYF	TGTGCCAGCAGTCCTTTCGGGGGGGCTAAGACCCAGTACTTC
-	-	TRBV7-9	TRBJ2-2	CASSGAQGGTGELFF	TGTGCCAGCAGCGGAGCCCAGGGAGGCACCGGGGAGCTGTTTTTT
few	TRBD2	TRBV6-5	TRBJ2-1	CASQRGSSGGALQFF	TGTGCCAGCCAAAGGGGTTCTAGCGGGGGGGCCTTGCAGTTCTTC
many	TRBD2	TRBV7-9	TRBJ2-3	CASSPSGSRKDTQYF	TGTGCCAGCAGTCCTAGCGGGAGCCGGAAAGATACGCAGTATTTT
few	-	TRBV28	TRBJ2-7	CASSSWGDSYEQYF	TGTGCCAGCAGTTCCTGGGGGGATTCCTACGAGCAGTACTTC
-	TRBD1	TRBV5-4	TRBJ1-2	CASSFTGGDYGYTF	TGTGCCAGCAGCTTCACAGGGGGCGATTATGGCTACACCTTC
-	-	TRBV7-9	TRBJ1-1	CASSLALLGEAFF	TGTGCCAGCAGCTTAGCGCTCCTAGGGGAAGCTTTCTTT
-	-	TRBV4-1	TRBJ2-7	CASSQDLGVLYEQYF	TGCGCCAGCAGCCAAGATCTGGGGGTTTTGTACGAGCAGTACTTC
-	TRBD1	TRBV6-8	TRBJ2-1	CASSYGGTGHNEQFF	TGTGCCAGCAGTTACGGGGGGACAGGTCACAATGAGCAGTTCTTC
-	-	TRBV7-2	TRBJ2-1	CASSLRAVTLFEQFF	TGTGCCAGCAGCTTACGAGCGGTAACCTTATTTGAGCAGTTCTTC
-	TRBD1	TRBV7-8	TRBJ2-1	CASSQDRDEQFF	TGTGCCAGCAGCCAAGACAGGGATGAGCAGTTCTTC
-	-	TRBV2	TRBJ2-2	CASSGLDTGELFF	TGTGCCAGCAGTGGACTCGACACCGGGGAGCTGTTTTTT
-	-	TRBV19	TRBJ1-5	CASSVGLGHQPQHF	TGTGCCAGTAGTGTTGGCCTCGGACATCAGCCCCAGCATTTT
-	-	TRBV6-1	TRBJ2-5	CASSERRLGYQETQYF	TGTGCCAGCAGTGAACGGAGACTGGGGTACCAAGAGACCCAGTACTTC
-	TRBD1	TRBV4-1	TRBJ2-7	CASSQAGTGAYEQYF	TGCGCCAGCAGCCAAGCGGGGACAGGGGCCTACGAGCAGTACTTC
-	-	TRBV10-3	TRBJ2-7	CAISESGADEQYF	TGTGCCATCAGTGAGTCAGGGGCGGACGAGCAGTACTTC
few	-	TRBV2	TRBJ2-3	CASSGRDRGTDTQYF	TGTGCCAGCAGTGGGCGGGATAGAGGTACAGATACGCAGTATTTT
few	-	TRBV7-8	TRBJ1-5	CASSLASGQFSNQPQHF	TGTGCCAGCAGCTTAGCCTCAGGACAGTTTAGCAATCAGCCCCAGCATTTT
-	-	TRBV27	TRBJ1-5	CASSSPNQPQHF	TGTGCCAGCAGTTCTCCAAATCAGCCCCAGCATTTT
few	-	TRBV7-8	TRBJ1-2	CASSYSLIGAGYGYTF	TGTGCCAGCAGCTATTCCCTGATTGGGGCGGGGTATGGCTACACCTTC
few	TRBD2	TRBV7-9	TRBJ2-1	CASSFPGTRPGPSSDESYNEQFF	TGTGCCAGCAGCTTCCCCGGGACTAGGCCAGGTCCCTCTAGCGATGAGTCTTACAATGAGCAGTTCTTC
-	TRBD1	TRBV15	TRBJ2-3	CATSRSQDRPLDTQYF	TGTGCCACCAGCAGATCCCAGGACAGGCCATTGGATACGCAGTATTTT
-	-	TRBV19	TRBJ2-7	CASSIGSNEQYF	TGTGCCAGTAGTATCGGGTCGAACGAGCAGTACTTC